This paragraph reports one T cell receptor (beta chain). The antigen remains unidentified. One end of the junction fails to match germline, which may point to a read error. This record belongs to a study of tumor and adjacent non-tumor tissue in lung cancer. TCRbeta libraries were built with three rounds of nested PCR, modified from ARM-PCR. TCRdb reanalysed the multiplex PCR reads using MiXCR and keeps one entry per CDR3 protein. In the table there are under 80,000 distinct CDR3 sequences, more than 65% of which are singletons. General study findings and limits: Top 100 clones took a larger repertoire share in normal lung.

RNA was extracted from bulk tissue without any cell sorting. More than 3 cm separated this lung sample from the edge of the tumor. The CDR3 has 16 amino acids. Germline CDR1 SGHDT, CDR2 YYEEEE. This clonotype was obtained from a man aged 60 to 69 with non-small cell lung cancer. V and J are TRBV5-6 and TRBJ2-6, with D perhaps TRBD1 (6 bases). Sequencing was carried out using distant non-tumor lung tissue. CDR3 residues: CDSSGQRDSRANVLTF. The CDR3 DNA reads as TGTGACAGCAGCGGACAGCGAGACTCTAGGGCCAACGTCCTGACTTTC.